The sequence of this T cell receptor (beta chain) was determined in a study of blood T cell repertoires in COVID-19. Clones were sequenced by immunoSEQ multiplex PCR, and TCRdb holds only the in-frame ones, with some missing. The table lists roughly 200,000 clones, 81% of them singletons. The CDR3 runs to 16 residues. Germline trimming cut 1 base from V and 4 bases from J; bases unmatched to any gene: 5. Per germline, CDR1 MNHNS and CDR2 SASEGT. The sample was peripheral blood. This receptor was obtained from a woman older than 75 with acute or convalescent COVID-19. This chain connects TRBV6-1 to TRBJ2-2; 8 nucleotides agree with TRBD1. The DNA of the CDR3 is TGTGCCAGCAGTGAAGTTTGGACAGGGAGCACCGGGGAGCTGTTTTTT. Translated, it gives CASSEVWTGSTGELFF.